The 15 T cell receptor beta chains below were found in one sample sequenced in a study of cytomegalovirus exposure and HLA in healthy donors. It was with 60 Vbeta and 13 Jbeta primers that the PCR ran. Sequenced by immunoSEQ multiplex PCR; TCRdb stores in-frame clones only, minus some. The sample has fewer than 200,000 clones; around 84% are singletons. The sequencing input was PBMCs. The receptors come from a man aged 40-50 years in good health and CMV-seropositive.

J is TRBJ1-5 and V is TRBV2; weak D call: TRBD1 (6 bases). This CDR3 spans 13 amino acids. Trimming removed 8 bases from V and 2 bases from J, with 10 bases in between. Looked up from germline, CDR1 is SNHLY and CDR2 is FYNNEI. The CDR3 is CASGYRGNQPQHF. The CDR3 region has the DNA TGTGCCAGCGGATACAGGGGCAATCAGCCCCAGCATTTT. Using reference TRBV2 and TRBJ1-5 for the parts outside the CDR3, the full variable domain is EPEVTQTPSHQVTQMGQEVILRCVPISNHLYFYWYRQILGQKVEFLVSFYNNEISEKSEIFDDQFSVERPDGSNFTLKIRSTKLEDSAMYFCASGYRGNQPQHFGDGTRLSIL.

The genes are TRBV10-3 and TRBJ2-7, with 8 bases that match TRBD1. The length of the CDR3 is 15 residues. The J segment lost 6 bases and the V segment lost 6 bases, leaving 13 bases of the junction unmatched. From germline, CDR1 is ENHRY and CDR2 SYGVKD. CDR3 sequence (DNA): TGTGCCATCAGGGGACAGGATCCCGACAGAAGCGAGCAGTACTTC. Its translation: CAIRGQDPDRSEQYF.

The rearrangement joins TRBV28 to TRBJ2-2; weak D call: TRBD1 (7 bases). The germline V and J ends were trimmed by 2 bases and 6 bases, with 16 bases remaining between them. This CDR3 spans 16 amino acids. Germline V gene sequence: CDR1 MDHEN, CDR2 SYDVKM. The CDR3 protein is CASSLVSGGNAGELFF. DNA for the CDR3: TGTGCCAGCAGTTTAGTTTCAGGGGGGAATGCCGGGGAGCTGTTTTTT.

The rearrangement joins TRBV9 to TRBJ1-5; tentatively, D is TRBD1 (6 bases). Germline V CDR1 and CDR2: SGDLS, YYNGEE. V lost 4 bases, J lost 5 bases, and 10 bases lay in between. The CDR3 has 13 amino acids. CDR3 nucleotides: TGTGCCAGCAGCAGGACAGAACATCAGCCCCAGCATTTT. Its translation: CASSRTEHQPQHF.

CDR3 nucleotides: TGTGCCAGCAGGACGGGGGGGCGAGGAGATACGCAGTATTTT. Translating gives CASRTGGRGDTQYF. The rearrangement joins TRBV28 to TRBJ2-3; 8 bases line up with TRBD2. CDR3 length: 14 residues. After removal of 6 bases from V and 5 bases from J, the junction contained 7 bases not matched to a gene. Germline loops: CDR1 MDHEN, CDR2 SYDVKM. The full variable domain, rest sourced from reference TRBV28 and TRBJ2-3, is DVKVTQSSRYLVKRTGEKVFLECVQDMDHENMFWYRQDPGLGLRLIYFSYDVKMKEKGDIPEGYSVSREKKERFSLILESASTNQTSMYLCASRTGGRGDTQYFGPGTRLTVL.

The CDR3 reads CASSPSTGSRNTIYF. The DNA for the CDR3 is TGTGCCAGCAGCCCCTCGACAGGGTCAAGAAACACCATATATTTT. J is TRBJ1-3 and V is TRBV13, with 7 bases identical to TRBD1. Losses at the gene ends were 5 bases for V and 5 bases for J; bases not matched to a gene: 9. The CDR3 consists of 15 residues. Germline V gives CDR1 PRHDT, CDR2 FYEKMQ (reference sequence). The complete variable domain, with remaining parts taken from reference TRBV13 and TRBJ1-3, reads AAGVIQSPRHLIKEKRETATLKCYPIPRHDTVYWYQQGPGQDPQFLISFYEKMQSDKGSIPDRFSAQQFSDYHSELNMSSLELGDSALYFCASSPSTGSRNTIYFGEGSWLTVV.

The V call is TRBV29-1, the J call TRBJ2-7; TRBD2 might be the D (6 bases). Trimming left V 0 bases short and J 3 bases short, with 12 bases between. The germline gives CDR1 SQVTM, CDR2 ANQGSEA. The CDR3 contains 14 residues. CDR3 in amino acids: CSVEESGDIYEQYF. CDR3 in DNA: TGCAGCGTTGAAGAGTCGGGGGATATCTACGAGCAGTACTTC.

This clone was recorded only once. This sequence joins TRBV28 and TRBJ1-5, with 9 bases aligning to TRBD1. The J segment lost 9 bases and the V segment lost 6 bases, leaving 6 bases of the junction unmatched. The CDR3 extends over 13 amino acids. CDR1 and CDR2 (germline): MDHEN, SYDVKM. The CDR3 here is CASRQDRGRPQHF. In nucleotides, the CDR3 is TGTGCCAGCAGACAGGACAGGGGTCGGCCCCAGCATTTT.

J is TRBJ1-2 and V is TRBV5-1; TRBD1 might be the D (6 bases). The V end was cut by 3 bases, the J end by 8 bases, with 26 bases between. This CDR3 spans 17 amino acids. The V gene's germline CDR1 is SGHRS and CDR2 YFSETQ. Here the CDR3 reads CASSSQPGQGPRGGYTF. The CDR3 nucleotides read TGCGCCAGCAGCTCACAGCCGGGCCAGGGGCCGCGAGGGGGCTACACCTTC.

This clone was observed a few times. V is TRBV12-5 and J is TRBJ2-1; D ambiguous. V shed 7 bases and J shed 1 base, with 11 bases lying between them. Germline V gene data show CDR1 as LGHNT and CDR2 as FRNRAP. The CDR3 is 14 amino acids. CDR3 DNA: TGTGCTAGTGCCGCAACTGTGTCCTACAATGAGCAGTTCTTC. Its protein is CASAATVSYNEQFF.

J is TRBJ2-1 and V is TRBV5-6; TRBD2 agrees at 8 bases. The CDR3 spans 14 residues. Germline V gene data show CDR1 as SGHDT and CDR2 as YYEEEE. With 4 bases clipped from V and 7 bases from J, the junction kept 7 bases outside the gene matches. The CDR3 DNA sequence: TGTGCCAGCAGCCCGGGGGCGGGGGGAAATGAGCAGTTCTTC. As protein: CASSPGAGGNEQFF.

The V gene is TRBV10-1, the J gene TRBJ2-1; 14 positions agree with TRBD2. CDR1 and CDR2 from the germline V gene are WNHNN and SYGVQD (reference sequence). The CDR3 has 16 amino acids. J gave up 8 bases and V 0 bases, and 3 bases lay outside the gene matches. The CDR3 loop is CASSESPGLAGDEQFF. CDR3 nucleotide sequence: TGCGCCAGCAGTGAGTCCCCGGGACTAGCGGGAGATGAGCAGTTCTTC.

This chain connects TRBV27 to TRBJ2-1, with D tentatively TRBD2 (5 bases). Germline CDR1 reads MNHEY; CDR2 reads SMNVEV (reference sequence). V was pared by 10 bases and J by 0 bases, with 10 bases between. This CDR3 has 13 residues. The CDR3 nucleotides are TGTGCCACCCAGGAGGCCTCCTACAATGAGCAGTTCTTC. Amino acids: CATQEASYNEQFF.

The chain couples TRBV30 to TRBJ1-2, with TRBD1 identical over 7 bases. Trimming removed 5 bases from V and 4 bases from J; junction bases left unmatched: 7. CDR3 length: 13 residues. CDR1 is GTSNPN and CDR2 is SVGIG in the germline V gene (reference sequence). This CDR3 reads CAWGRQGFYGYTF. The CDR3 bases are TGTGCCTGGGGAAGACAGGGCTTCTATGGCTACACCTTC.

The chain has TRBV2 and TRBJ1-6; TRBD1 is a possible D gene (6 bases). Germline lookup yields CDR1 SNHLY and CDR2 FYNNEI. The CDR3 is 15 residues long. The V end was cut by 6 bases, the J end by 5 bases, with 14 bases between. CDR3 nucleotides: TGTGCCAGCAGAGGCGACAGGATCAATAATTCACCCCTCCACTTT. It is translated as CASRGDRINNSPLHF.